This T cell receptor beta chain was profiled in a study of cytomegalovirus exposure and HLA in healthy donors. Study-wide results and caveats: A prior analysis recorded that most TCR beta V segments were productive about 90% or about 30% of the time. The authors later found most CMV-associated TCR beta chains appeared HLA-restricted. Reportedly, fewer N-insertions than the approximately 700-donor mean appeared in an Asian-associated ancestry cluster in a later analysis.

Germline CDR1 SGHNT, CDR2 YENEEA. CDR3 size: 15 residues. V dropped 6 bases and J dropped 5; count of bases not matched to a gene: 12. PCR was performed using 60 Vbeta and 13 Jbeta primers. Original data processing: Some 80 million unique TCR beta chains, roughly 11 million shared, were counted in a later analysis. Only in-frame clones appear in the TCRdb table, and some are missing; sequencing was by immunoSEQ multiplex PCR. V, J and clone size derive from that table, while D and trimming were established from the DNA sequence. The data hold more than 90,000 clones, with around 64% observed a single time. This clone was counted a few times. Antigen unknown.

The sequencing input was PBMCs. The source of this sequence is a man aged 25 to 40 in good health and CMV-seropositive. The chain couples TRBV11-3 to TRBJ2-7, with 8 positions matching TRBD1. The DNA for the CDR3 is TGTGCCAGCAGTCGACGGGCAGGGGGCTTCGACGAGCAGTACTTC. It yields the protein CASSRRAGGFDEQYF.